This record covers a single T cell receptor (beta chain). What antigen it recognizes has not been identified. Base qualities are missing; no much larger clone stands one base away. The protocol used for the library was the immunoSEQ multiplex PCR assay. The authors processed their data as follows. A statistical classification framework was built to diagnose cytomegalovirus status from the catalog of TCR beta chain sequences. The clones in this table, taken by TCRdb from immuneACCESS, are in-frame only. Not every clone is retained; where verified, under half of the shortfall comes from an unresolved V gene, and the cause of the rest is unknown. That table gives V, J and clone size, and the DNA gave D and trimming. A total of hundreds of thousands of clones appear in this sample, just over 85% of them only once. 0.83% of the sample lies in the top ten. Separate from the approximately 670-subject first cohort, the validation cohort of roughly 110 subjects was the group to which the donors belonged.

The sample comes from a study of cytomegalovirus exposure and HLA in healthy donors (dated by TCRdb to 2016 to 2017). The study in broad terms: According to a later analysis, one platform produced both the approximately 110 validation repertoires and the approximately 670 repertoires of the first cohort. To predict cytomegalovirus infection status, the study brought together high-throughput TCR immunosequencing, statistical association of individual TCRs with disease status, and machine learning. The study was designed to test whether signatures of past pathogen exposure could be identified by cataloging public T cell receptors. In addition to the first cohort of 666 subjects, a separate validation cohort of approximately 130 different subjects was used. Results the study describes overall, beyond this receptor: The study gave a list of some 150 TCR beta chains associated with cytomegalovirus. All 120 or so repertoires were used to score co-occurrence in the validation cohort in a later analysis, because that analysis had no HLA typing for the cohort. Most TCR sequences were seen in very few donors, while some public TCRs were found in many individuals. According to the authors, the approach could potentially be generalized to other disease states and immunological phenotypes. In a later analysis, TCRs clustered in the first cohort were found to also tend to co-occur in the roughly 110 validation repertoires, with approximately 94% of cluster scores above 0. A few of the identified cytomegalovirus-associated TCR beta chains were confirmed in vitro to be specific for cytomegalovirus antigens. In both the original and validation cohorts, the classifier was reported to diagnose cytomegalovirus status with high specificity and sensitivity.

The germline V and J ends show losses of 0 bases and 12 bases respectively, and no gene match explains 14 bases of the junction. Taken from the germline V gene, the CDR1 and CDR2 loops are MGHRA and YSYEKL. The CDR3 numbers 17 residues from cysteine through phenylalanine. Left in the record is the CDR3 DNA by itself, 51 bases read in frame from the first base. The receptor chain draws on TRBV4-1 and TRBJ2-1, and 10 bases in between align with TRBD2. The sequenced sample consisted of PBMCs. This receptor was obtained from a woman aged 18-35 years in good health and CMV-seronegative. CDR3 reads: CASSQDRGLADPGGQFF. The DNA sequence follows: TGCGCCAGCAGCCAAGATAGAGGACTAGCGGATCCCGGGGGGCAGTTCTTC.